This entry is about one T cell receptor beta chain. The second PCR ran about 6 to 11 cycles with a sample-barcoded 5' primer and J-beta primers. TCRdb called the 5' RACE reads again in MiXCR, with one record for every CDR3 protein. Counted here are under 2,000,000 distinct CDR3 sequences, roughly 49% occurring once; the ten biggest clones make up roughly 2.1%. The data derive from a study of blood T cells in healthy people across ages. CDR3 length: 15 residues. V was trimmed by 5 bases and J by 3 bases, leaving 17 bases between them. The germline V gene encodes CDR1 LGHNA and CDR2 YSLEER. The gene calls are TRBV4-3 and TRBJ2-7, with a weak D call TRBD1 (6 bases). The specimen was blood. The clonotype was recovered from a middle-aged woman in good health. The CDR3 reads CASSSKDSPHYEQYF. CDR3 nucleotide sequence: TGCGCCAGCAGCAGTAAGGACAGCCCTCACTACGAGCAGTACTTC.